Below, 4 T cell receptor beta chains from the same sample are listed, as sequenced in a study of blood T cell repertoires in COVID-19. The data were produced by immunoSEQ multiplex PCR, yet TCRdb's version contains in-frame clones alone and is incomplete. This sample has 40,000 to 55,000 clones, with more than 75% found just once. Sequencing was carried out using peripheral blood. These receptor sequences come from a man aged 45-65 years with active COVID-19.

The V gene is TRBV3-1 (or the pseudogene TRBV3-2), the J gene TRBJ2-1; no clear D gene. The ends were cut back, 0 bases at V and 6 bases at J, with 9 bases in the middle. Germline values: CDR1 LGHDT, CDR2 YNNKEL (reference sequence). The CDR3 is made up of 14 amino acids. CDR3 loop: CASSQEAWSNEQFF. The CDR3 DNA reads TGTGCCAGCAGCCAAGAGGCGTGGAGCAATGAGCAGTTCTTC.

The chain has TRBV6-5 and TRBJ2-1; D may be TRBD2 (5 bases). The CDR3 extends over 15 amino acids. Germline loops: CDR1 MNHEY, CDR2 SVGAGI. Deletions cut 3 bases from V and 5 bases from J, with 14 bases between. CDR3 DNA: TGTGCCAGCAGTTATGAGGGCGGGCCTAACAATGAGCAGTTCTTC. Protein product: CASSYEGGPNNEQFF.

This clone was recorded only once. The rearrangement joins TRBV27 to TRBJ2-4, with D possibly being TRBD2 (5 bases). The germline gives CDR1 MNHEY, CDR2 SMNVEV (reference sequence). The CDR3 is 15 amino acids. The V gene lost 5 bases and the J gene lost 6 bases, with 17 bases spanning the gap. This CDR3 reads CASSGHSQGGNIQYF. In nucleotides, the CDR3 is TGTGCCAGCAGTGGCCATAGCCAAGGAGGAAACATTCAGTACTTC.

Remarks on this clone: This sample also contains other DNA sequences that code for the same CDR3. The V gene is TRBV7-9, the J gene TRBJ1-5, with 7 bases aligning to TRBD1. This CDR3 comprises 14 residues. Germline CDR1 SEHNR, CDR2 FQNEAQ (reference sequence). V lost 4 bases to trimming and J lost 0 bases; unmatched junction nucleotides: 0. The chain's CDR3 is CASSSGGSNQPQHF. CDR3 sequence (DNA): TGTGCCAGCAGCTCAGGGGGTAGCAATCAGCCCCAGCATTTT.